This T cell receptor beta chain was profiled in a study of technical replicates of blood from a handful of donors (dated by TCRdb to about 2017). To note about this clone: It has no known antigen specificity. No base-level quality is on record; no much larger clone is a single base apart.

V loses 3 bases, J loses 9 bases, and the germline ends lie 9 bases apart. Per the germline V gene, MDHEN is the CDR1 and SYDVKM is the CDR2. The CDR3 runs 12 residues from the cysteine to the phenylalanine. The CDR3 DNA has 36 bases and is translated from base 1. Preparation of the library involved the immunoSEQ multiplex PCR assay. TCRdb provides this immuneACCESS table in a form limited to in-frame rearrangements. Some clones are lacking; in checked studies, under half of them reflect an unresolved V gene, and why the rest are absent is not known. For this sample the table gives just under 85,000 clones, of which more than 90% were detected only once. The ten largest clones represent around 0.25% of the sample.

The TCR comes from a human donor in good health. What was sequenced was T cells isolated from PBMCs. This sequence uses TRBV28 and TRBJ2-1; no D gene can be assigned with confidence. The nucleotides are TGTGCCAGCAGTTTGTCGAGGATTGAGCAGTTCTTC. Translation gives CASSLSRIEQFF. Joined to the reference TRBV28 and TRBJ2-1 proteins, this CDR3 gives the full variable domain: DVKVTQSSRYLVKRTGEKVFLECVQDMDHENMFWYRQDPGLGLRLIYFSYDVKMKEKGDIPEGYSVSREKKERFSLILESASTNQTSMYLCASSLSRIEQFFGPGTRLTVL.